Listed below are T cell receptor beta chains from one sample, sequenced in a study of blood T cells in healthy people across ages. TCRdb itself ran the 5' RACE reads through MiXCR, one entry per CDR3 protein. This table has hundreds of thousands of distinct CDR3 sequences, under 25% appearing once. Sequences were obtained from blood. These receptors all come from a man aged 65 to 79 in good health. Each CDR3 is given without its conserved first and last residue. D genes are given only for firm matches. Part of the rows lack a size; the others show once, few, many or a class for expanded clones.

D,V,size,CDR3
TRBD2,TRBV6-2/TRBV6-3,-,ASRIQAGDYEQY
TRBD2,TRBV10-2,many,ASSSRLAGENEQF
-,TRBV24-1,few,ATQGLDTQY
-,TRBV14,few,ASSQGRGGYNEQF
-,TRBV5-5,-,ASSLELRAGELF
-,TRBV5-1,few,ASRRGSSYEQY
-,TRBV18,-,ASSPRGPQGYSGNTIY
-,TRBV19,once,ASSRSVNTYEQY
TRBD2,TRBV3-1,few,ASSQLAAAGELF
TRBD2,TRBV2,few,ASSASGRARSNEQF
-,TRBV7-2,-,ASSLVGPISNQPQH
-,TRBV5-5,-,ASSFRNTGELF
TRBD1,TRBV12-3/TRBV12-4,many,ASSLTRTGQEETQY
-,TRBV14,once,ASSQGQSPVETQY
TRBD1,TRBV6-1,few,ASRTGGAVTEAF
-,TRBV10-1,-,ASSEGGALSYEQY
TRBD1,TRBV20-1,-,SASPAGGSYGYT
-,TRBV27,few,ASSWGARYQETQY
-,TRBV15,few,ATSRDKILNEQF
-,TRBV3-1,few,ASSQSGREKTQY
-,TRBV7-2,few,ASSLRGNTYEQY
-,TRBV5-1,few,ASSGQSVEQY
TRBD2,TRBV15,-,ATSRGTSGKYEQF
-,TRBV29-1,-,SVVKTTYEQY
-,TRBV2,once,ASNEVGESGELF
-,TRBV20-1,-,SALPNPSTGWTYEQY
-,TRBV2,-,ASRTGRILLKNTGELF
-,TRBV15,few,ATSREGRSYEQY
-,TRBV5-1,once,ASSLATGPGANVLT
-,TRBV3-1,-,ASSQETGRIDEAF
TRBD2,TRBV4-1,few,ASSQDGGTSGPYNEQF
-,TRBV12-3/TRBV12-4,-,ASNGGVQGDTQY
TRBD1,TRBV12-3/TRBV12-4,-,ASTVQGAGGYGYT
-,TRBV5-1,many,ASSERDQSYEQY
TRBD1,TRBV14,-,ASSQGQGASYNEQF
-,TRBV20-1,-,SARGPLSAHTNEQF
TRBD2,TRBV28,-,ASSRRIAGSSEQY
-,TRBV12-3/TRBV12-4,-,ASNLEGRSNQPQH
-,TRBV2,-,ASSARTVYEQY
TRBD2,TRBV6-2/TRBV6-3,many,ASSYLLVAGGSYNEQF
TRBD2,TRBV15,-,ATSRDRVAGGVDTQY
-,TRBV6-5,few,ASSHRNGYT
-,TRBV15,-,ATSRDVGGGWLNTEAF
TRBD2,TRBV4-3,-,ASSQFLAGGDNEQF
TRBD2,TRBV14,many,ASSQARTSKQY
-,TRBV9,-,ASSPRTVGDLNTGELF
TRBD1,TRBV7-2,-,ASRDPGQGSF
TRBD2,TRBV25-1,few,ASSEYKSSGSLHEQY
TRBD1,TRBV18,-,ASSQTGQGIEQY
-,TRBV20-1,-,SAGTGRGSYEQY
-,TRBV6-2/TRBV6-3,many,ASTKHGTPGNTIY
-,TRBV5-5,few,ASSTRLDNYGYT
TRBD2,TRBV10-2,few,ASSGVVAGVGTYEQY
-,TRBV12-3/TRBV12-4,-,ASSFSGRPDGEQF
-,TRBV11-2,few,ASSILAGNEQF